The clone carrying this T cell receptor (beta chain) was seen only a few times. Its antigen is undetermined. Each donor gave 9 to 10 milliliters of peripheral blood. V was shortened by 6 bases and J by 5 bases, with 10 bases between the two germline ends. The CDR3 covers 12 residues. Germline V lookup: CDR1 SEHNR, CDR2 FQNEAQ (reference sequence). Then a second PCR, running roughly 6 to 12 cycles, was carried out with a sample-barcoded 5' primer and a J-beta primer mix. There were at least 3 million CDR3-containing paired-end reads obtained from each sample. TCRdb itself ran the 5' RACE reads through MiXCR, one entry per CDR3 protein. The table shows a few hundred thousand distinct CDR3 sequences, with about 26% occurring only once. The data originate from a study of blood T cells in healthy people across ages. Study results and limitations: In the absence of known donor CMV status, changes in expanded clonotypes were possibly confounded.

The sample consisted of blood. The receptor comes from a woman aged 65 to 85 in good health. This chain joins TRBV7-9 and TRBJ1-2; D is undetermined. The CDR3: CASSNVGYGYTF. CDR3 in DNA: TGTGCCAGCAGTAATGTGGGGTATGGCTACACCTTC.